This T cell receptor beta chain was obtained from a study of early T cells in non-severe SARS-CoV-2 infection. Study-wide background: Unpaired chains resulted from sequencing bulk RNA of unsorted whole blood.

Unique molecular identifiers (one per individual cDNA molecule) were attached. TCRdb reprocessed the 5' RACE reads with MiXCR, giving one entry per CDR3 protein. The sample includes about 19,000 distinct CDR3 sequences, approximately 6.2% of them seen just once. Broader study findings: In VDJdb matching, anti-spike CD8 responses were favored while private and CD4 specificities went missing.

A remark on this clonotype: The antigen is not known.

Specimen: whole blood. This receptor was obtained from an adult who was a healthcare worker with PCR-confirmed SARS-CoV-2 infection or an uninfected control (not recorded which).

CDR3 nucleotide sequence: TGTGCCAGCTTCAGCTCTGGAAACACCATATATTTT. This sequence encodes CASFSSGNTIYF. The rearrangement uses TRBV6-5 and TRBJ1-3, with D hard to call. The V gene lost 8 bases and the J gene lost 0 bases, with 5 bases spanning the gap. This CDR3 is built from 12 residues. Germline V gene lookup returns CDR1 MNHEY and CDR2 SVGAGI.